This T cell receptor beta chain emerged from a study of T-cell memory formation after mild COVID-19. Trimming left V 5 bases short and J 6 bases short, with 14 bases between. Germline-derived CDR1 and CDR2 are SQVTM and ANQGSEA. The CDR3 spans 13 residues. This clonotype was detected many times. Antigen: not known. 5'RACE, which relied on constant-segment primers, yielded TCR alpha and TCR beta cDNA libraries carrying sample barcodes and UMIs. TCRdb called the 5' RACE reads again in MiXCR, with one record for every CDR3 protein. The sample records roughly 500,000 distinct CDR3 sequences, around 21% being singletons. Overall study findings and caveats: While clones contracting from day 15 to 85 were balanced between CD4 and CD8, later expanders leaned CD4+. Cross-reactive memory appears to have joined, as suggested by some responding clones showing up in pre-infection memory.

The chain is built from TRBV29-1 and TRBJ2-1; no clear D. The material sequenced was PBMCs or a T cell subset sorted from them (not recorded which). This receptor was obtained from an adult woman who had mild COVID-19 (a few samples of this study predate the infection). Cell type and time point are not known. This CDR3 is CSVWSFPINEQFF. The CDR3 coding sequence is TGCAGCGTTTGGTCCTTTCCCATCAATGAGCAGTTCTTC.